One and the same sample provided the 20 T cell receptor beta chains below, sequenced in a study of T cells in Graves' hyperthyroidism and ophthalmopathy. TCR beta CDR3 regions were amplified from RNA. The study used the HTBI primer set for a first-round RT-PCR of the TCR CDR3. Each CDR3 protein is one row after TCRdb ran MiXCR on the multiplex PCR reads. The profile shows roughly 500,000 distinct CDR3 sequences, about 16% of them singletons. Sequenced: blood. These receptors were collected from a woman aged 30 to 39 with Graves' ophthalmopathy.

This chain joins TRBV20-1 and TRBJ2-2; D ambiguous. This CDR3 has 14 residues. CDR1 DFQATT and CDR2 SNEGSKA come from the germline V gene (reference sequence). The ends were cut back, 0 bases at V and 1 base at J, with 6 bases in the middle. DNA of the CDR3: TGCAGTGCTAGAGAGCACGGGAACACCGGGGAGCTGTTTTTT. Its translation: CSAREHGNTGELFF.

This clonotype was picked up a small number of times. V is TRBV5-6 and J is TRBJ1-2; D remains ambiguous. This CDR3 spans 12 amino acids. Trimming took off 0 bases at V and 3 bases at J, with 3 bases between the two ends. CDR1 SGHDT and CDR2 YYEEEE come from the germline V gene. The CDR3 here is CASSLDDYGYTF. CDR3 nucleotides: TGTGCCAGCAGCTTGGACGACTATGGCTACACCTTC.

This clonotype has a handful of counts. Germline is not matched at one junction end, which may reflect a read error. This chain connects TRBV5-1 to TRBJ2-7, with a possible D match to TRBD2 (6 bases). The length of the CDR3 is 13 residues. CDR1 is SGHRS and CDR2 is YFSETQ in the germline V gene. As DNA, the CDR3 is TGTGCCAGCAGCCCGGGGGAGGCACGGGAGCAGTACTTC. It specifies CASSPGEAREQYF.

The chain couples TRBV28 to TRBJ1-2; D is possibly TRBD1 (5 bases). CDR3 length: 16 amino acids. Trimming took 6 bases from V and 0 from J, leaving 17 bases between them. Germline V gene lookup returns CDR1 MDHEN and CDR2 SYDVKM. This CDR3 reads CASRDKGLGANYGYTF. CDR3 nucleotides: TGTGCCAGCAGGGACAAGGGACTCGGAGCTAACTATGGCTACACCTTC.

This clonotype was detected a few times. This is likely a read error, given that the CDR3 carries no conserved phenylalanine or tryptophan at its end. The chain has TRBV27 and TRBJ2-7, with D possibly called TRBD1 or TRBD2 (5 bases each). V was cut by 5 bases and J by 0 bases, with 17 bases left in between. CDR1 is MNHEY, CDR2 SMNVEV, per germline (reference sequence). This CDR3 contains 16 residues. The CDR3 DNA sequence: TGTGCCAGCAGTATAACCCGGGACGTCAGCTCCTACGAGCAGTACCTC. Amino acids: CASSITRDVSSYEQYL.

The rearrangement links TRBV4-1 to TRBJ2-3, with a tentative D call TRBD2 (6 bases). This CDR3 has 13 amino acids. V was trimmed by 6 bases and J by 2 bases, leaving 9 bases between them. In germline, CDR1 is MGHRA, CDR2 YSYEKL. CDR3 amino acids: CASRAGFTDTQYF. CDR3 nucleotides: TGCGCCAGCAGGGCGGGATTCACAGATACGCAGTATTTT.

DNA for the CDR3: TGCAGTGCCCCAAGGGCTAGGACCCCGCCAGAGACCCAGTACTTC. Translated, it gives CSAPRARTPPETQYF. The rearrangement links TRBV20-1 to TRBJ2-5; no reliable D call. Deletions cut 6 bases from V and 4 bases from J, with 21 bases between. This CDR3 comprises 15 residues. From germline, CDR1 is DFQATT and CDR2 SNEGSKA (reference sequence).

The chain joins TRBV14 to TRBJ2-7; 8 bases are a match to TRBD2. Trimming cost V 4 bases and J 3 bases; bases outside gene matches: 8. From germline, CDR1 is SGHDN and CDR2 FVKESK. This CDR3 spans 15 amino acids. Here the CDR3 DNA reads TGTGCCAGCAGCCGAAGCGGGGGTCAGGTCTACGAGCAGTACTTC. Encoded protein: CASSRSGGQVYEQYF.

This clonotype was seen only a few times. CDR3 loop: CASIRQGYSNQPQHF. The CDR3 DNA is TGTGCCAGCATCAGACAGGGTTACAGCAATCAGCCCCAGCATTTT. V usage is TRBV6-1 and J usage is TRBJ1-5; 7 bases are shared with TRBD1. The CDR3 consists of 15 residues. V shed 7 bases, J shed 1 base, and the junction held 7 bases outside the gene matches. Germline V gene sequence: CDR1 MNHNS, CDR2 SASEGT.

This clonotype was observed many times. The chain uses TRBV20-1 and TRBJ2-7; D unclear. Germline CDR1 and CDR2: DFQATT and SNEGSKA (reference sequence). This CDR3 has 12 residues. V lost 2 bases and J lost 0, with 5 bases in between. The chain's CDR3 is CSARRHSYEQYF. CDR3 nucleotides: TGCAGTGCTAGAAGGCACTCCTACGAGCAGTACTTC.

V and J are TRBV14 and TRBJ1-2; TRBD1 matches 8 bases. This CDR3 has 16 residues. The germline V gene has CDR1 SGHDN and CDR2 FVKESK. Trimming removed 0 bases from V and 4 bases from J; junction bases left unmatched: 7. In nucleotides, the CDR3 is TGTGCCAGCAGCCAAGATTTCAGGGGGCTCCTCTATGGCTACACCTTC. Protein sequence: CASSQDFRGLLYGYTF.

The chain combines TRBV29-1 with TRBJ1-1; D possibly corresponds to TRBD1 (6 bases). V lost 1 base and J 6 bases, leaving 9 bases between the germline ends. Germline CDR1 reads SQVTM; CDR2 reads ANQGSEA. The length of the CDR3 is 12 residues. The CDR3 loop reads CSVEGTGPEAFF. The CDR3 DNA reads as TGCAGCGTTGAAGGAACAGGGCCTGAAGCTTTCTTT.

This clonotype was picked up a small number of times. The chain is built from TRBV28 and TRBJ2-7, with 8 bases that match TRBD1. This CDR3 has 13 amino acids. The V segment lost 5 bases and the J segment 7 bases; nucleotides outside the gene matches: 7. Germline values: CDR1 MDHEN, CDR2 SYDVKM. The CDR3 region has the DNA TGTGCCAGCAGTGGTTTACAGGGGGGAGAGCAGTACTTC. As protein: CASSGLQGGEQYF.

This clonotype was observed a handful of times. CDR3 coding DNA: TGTGCCAGCAGTTCTGCCAACGAACGTGGAAACACCATATATTTT. Encoded protein: CASSSANERGNTIYF. The chain employs TRBV6-1 and TRBJ1-3, with D unresolved. This CDR3 is built from 15 residues. Trimming left V 5 bases short and J 3 bases short, with 14 bases between. From germline, CDR1 is MNHNS and CDR2 SASEGT.

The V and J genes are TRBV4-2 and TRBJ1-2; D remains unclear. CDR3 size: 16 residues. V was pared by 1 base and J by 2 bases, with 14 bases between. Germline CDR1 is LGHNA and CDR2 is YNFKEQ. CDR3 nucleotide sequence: TGTGCCAGCAGCCAAGTTCGCGGGGAAGGGAACTATGGCTACACCTTC. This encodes CASSQVRGEGNYGYTF.

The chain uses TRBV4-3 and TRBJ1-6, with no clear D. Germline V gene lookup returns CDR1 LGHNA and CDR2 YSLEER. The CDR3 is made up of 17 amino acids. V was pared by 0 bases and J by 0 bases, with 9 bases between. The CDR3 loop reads CASSQDHLTSYNSPLHF. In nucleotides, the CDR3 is TGCGCCAGCAGCCAAGATCACCTCACCTCCTATAATTCACCCCTCCACTTT.

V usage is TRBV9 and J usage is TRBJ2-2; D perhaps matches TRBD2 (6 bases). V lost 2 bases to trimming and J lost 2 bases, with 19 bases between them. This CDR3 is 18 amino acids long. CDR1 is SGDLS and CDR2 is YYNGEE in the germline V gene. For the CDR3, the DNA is TGTGCCAGCAGCGTGGGGGGTGGGGGAATCGGTAACACCGGGGAGCTGTTTTTT. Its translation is CASSVGGGGIGNTGELFF.

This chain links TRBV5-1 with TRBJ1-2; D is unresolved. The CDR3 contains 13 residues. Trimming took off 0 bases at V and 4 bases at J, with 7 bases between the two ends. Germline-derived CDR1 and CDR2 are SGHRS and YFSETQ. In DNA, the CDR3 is TGCGCCAGCAGCTTGGATGCAGCCTATGGCTACACCTTC. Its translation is CASSLDAAYGYTF.

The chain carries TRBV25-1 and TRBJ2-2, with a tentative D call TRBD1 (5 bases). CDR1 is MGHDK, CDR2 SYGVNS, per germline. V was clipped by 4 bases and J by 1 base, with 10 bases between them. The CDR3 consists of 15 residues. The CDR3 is CASSVFRGNTGELFF. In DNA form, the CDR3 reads TGTGCCAGCAGTGTTTTTAGGGGGAACACCGGGGAGCTGTTTTTT.

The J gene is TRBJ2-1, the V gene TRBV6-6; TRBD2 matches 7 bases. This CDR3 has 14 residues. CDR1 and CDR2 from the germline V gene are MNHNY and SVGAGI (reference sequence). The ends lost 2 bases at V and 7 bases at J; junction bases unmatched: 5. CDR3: CASSYRAGENEQFF. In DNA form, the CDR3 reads TGTGCCAGCAGTTACAGGGCGGGGGAGAATGAGCAGTTCTTC.